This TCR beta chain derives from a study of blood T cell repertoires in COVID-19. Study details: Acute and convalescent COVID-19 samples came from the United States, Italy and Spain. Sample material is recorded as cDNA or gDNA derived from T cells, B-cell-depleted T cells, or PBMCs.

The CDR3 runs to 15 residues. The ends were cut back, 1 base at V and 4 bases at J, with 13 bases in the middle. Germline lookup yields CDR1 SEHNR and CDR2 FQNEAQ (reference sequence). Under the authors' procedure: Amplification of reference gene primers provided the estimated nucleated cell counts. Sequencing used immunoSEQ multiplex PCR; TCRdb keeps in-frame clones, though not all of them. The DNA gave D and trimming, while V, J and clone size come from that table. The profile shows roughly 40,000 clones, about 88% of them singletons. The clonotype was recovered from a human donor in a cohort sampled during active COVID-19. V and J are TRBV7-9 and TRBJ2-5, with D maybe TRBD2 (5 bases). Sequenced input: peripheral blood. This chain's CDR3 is CASSLGTQESETQYF. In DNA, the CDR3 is TGTGCCAGCAGCTTAGGGACTCAGGAGTCAGAGACCCAGTACTTC. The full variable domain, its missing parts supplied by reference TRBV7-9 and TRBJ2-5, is DTGVSQNPRHKITKRGQNVTFRCDPISEHNRLYWYRQTLGQGPEFLTYFQNEAQLEKSRLLSDRFSAERPKGSFSTLEIQRTEQGDSAMYLCASSLGTQESETQYFGPGTRLLVL.